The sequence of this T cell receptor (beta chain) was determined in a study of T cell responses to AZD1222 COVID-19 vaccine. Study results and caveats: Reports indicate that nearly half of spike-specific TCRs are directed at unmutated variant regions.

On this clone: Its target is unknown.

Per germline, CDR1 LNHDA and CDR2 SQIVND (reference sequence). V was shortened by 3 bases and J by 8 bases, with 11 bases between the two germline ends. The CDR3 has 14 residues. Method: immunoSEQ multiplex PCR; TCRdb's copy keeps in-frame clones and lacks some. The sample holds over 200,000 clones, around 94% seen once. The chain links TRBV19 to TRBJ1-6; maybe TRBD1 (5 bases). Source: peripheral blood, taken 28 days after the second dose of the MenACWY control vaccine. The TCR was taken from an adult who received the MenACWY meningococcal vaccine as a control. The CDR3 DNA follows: TGTGCCAGTAGTATTAAGGACACCCATTCACCCCTCCACTTT. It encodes CASSIKDTHSPLHF.